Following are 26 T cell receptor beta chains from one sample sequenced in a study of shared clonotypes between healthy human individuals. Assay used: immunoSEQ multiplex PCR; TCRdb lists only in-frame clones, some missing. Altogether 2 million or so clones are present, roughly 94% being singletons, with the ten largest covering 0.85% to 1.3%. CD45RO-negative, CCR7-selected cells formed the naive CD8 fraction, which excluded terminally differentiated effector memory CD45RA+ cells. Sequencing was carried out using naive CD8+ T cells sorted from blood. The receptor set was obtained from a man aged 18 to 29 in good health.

The CDR3 DNA reads TGCAGTGCCCTGATGGAAGGCGAGCAGTACTTC. Amino acids: CSALMEGEQYF. The rearrangement joins TRBV20-1 to TRBJ2-7; unclear D gene. V lost 6 bases to trimming and J lost 6 bases, with 12 bases between them. The germline V gene encodes CDR1 DFQATT and CDR2 SNEGSKA (reference sequence). CDR3 length equals 11 residues.

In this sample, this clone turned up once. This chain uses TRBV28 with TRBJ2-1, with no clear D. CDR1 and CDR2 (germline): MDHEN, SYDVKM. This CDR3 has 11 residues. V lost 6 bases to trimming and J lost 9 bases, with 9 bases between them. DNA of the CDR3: TGTGCCAGCAGCCAATCCAGTGAGCAGTTCTTC. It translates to CASSQSSEQFF.

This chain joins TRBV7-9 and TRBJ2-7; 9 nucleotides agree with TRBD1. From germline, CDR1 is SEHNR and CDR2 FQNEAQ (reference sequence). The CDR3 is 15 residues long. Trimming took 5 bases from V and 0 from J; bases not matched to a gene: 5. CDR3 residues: CASSPKTGGSYEQYF. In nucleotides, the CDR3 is TGTGCCAGCAGCCCTAAGACAGGGGGCTCCTACGAGCAGTACTTC.

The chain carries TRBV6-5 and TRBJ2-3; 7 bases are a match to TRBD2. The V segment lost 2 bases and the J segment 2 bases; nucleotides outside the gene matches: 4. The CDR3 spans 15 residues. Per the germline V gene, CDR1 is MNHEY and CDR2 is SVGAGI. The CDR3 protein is CASSYTGGLTDTQYF. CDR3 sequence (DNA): TGTGCCAGCAGTTACACGGGAGGCCTCACAGATACGCAGTATTTT.

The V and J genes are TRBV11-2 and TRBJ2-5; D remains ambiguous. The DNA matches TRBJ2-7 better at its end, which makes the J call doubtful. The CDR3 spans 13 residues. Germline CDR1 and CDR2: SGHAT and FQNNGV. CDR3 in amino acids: CASSFGGSYEQYF. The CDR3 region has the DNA TGTGCCAGCAGCTTCGGCGGTTCCTACGAGCAGTACTTC.

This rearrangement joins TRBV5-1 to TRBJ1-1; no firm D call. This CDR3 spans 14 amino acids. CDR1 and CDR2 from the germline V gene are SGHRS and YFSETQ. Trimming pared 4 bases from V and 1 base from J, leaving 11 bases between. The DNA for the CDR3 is TGCGCCAGCAGCCTACAGACGGGGAACACTGAAGCTTTCTTT. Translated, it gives CASSLQTGNTEAFF. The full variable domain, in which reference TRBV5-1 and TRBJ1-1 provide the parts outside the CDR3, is KAGVTQTPRYLIKTRGQQVTLSCSPISGHRSVSWYQQTPGQGLQFLFEYFSETQRNKGNFPGRFSGRQFSNSRSEMNVSTLELGDSALYLCASSLQTGNTEAFFGQGTRLTVV.

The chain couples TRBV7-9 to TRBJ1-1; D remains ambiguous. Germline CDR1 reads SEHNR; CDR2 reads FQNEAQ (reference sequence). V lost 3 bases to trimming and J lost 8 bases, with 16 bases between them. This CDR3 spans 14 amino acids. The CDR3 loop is CASSFGREVGEAFF. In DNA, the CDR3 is TGTGCCAGCAGCTTCGGGCGAGAGGTAGGGGAAGCTTTCTTT. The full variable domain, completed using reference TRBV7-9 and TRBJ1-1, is DTGVSQNPRHKITKRGQNVTFRCDPISEHNRLYWYRQTLGQGPEFLTYFQNEAQLEKSRLLSDRFSAERPKGSFSTLEIQRTEQGDSAMYLCASSFGREVGEAFFGQGTRLTVV.

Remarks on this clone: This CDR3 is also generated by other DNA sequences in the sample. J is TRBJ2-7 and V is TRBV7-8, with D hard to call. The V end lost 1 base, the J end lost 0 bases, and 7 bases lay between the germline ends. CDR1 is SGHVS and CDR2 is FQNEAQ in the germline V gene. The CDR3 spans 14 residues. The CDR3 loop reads CASSLGASSYEQYF. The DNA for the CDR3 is TGTGCCAGCAGCTTAGGCGCCAGCTCCTACGAGCAGTACTTC.

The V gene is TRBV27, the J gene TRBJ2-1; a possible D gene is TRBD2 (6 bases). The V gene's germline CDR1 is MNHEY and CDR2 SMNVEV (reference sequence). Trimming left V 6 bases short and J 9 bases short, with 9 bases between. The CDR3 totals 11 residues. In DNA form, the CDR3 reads TGTGCCAGCAGCAGGGAGGCTGAGCAGTTCTTC. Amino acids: CASSREAEQFF.

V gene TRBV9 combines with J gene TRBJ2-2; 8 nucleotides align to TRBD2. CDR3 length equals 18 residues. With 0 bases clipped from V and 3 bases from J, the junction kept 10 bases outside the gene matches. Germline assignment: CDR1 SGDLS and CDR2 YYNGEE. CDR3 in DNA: TGTGCCAGCAGCGTAGCTTTAGAGCGGGAGCGGGACACCGGGGAGCTGTTTTTT. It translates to CASSVALERERDTGELFF.

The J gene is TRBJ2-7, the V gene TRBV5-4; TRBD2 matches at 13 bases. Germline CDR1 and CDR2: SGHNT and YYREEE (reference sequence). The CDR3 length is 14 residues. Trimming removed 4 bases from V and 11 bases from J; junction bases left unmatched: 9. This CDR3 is CASSPGTSGVIKYF. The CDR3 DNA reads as TGTGCCAGCAGCCCCGGGACTAGCGGGGTCATAAAGTACTTC.

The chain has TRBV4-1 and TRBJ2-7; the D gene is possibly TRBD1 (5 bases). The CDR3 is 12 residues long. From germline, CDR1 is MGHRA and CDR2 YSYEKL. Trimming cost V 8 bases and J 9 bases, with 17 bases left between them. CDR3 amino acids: CASGQLDRLQYF. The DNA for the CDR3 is TGCGCCAGCGGTCAACTCGACAGACTGCAGTACTTC.

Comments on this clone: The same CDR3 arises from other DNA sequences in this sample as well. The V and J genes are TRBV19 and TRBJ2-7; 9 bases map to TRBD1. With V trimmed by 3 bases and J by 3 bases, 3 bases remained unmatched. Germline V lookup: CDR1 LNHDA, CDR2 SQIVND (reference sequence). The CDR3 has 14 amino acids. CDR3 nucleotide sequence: TGTGCCAGTAGTATCCAGGACAGGGGCTACGAGCAGTACTTC. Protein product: CASSIQDRGYEQYF.

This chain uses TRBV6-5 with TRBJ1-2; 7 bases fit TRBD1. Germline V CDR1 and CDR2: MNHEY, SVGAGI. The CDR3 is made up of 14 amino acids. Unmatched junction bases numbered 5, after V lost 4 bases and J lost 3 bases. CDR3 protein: CASSFTGEDYGYTF. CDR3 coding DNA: TGTGCCAGCAGTTTCACAGGGGAGGACTATGGCTACACCTTC.

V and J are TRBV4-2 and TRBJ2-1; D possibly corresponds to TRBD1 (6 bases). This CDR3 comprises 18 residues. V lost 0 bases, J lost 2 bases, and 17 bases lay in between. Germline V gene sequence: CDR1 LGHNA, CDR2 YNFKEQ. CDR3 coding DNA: TGTGCCAGCAGCCAAGATGAATTCGGAGAGGGGGCCTACAATGAGCAGTTCTTC. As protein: CASSQDEFGEGAYNEQFF.

The CDR3: CASSDPGQGAQDQPQHF. Here the CDR3 DNA reads TGCGCCAGCAGTGATCCGGGACAGGGGGCGCAAGATCAGCCCCAGCATTTT. The chain employs TRBV10-2 and TRBJ1-5; TRBD1 agrees at 12 bases. Trimming cost V 3 bases and J 5 bases; bases outside gene matches: 8. This CDR3 contains 17 residues. Germline V lookup: CDR1 WSHSY, CDR2 SAAADI.

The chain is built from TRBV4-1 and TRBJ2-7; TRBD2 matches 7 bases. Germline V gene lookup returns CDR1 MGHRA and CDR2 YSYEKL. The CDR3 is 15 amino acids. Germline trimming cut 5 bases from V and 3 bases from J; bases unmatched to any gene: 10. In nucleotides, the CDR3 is TGCGCCAGCAGCAGCGTCGGTCTAGCGGTCTACGAGCAGTACTTC. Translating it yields CASSSVGLAVYEQYF.

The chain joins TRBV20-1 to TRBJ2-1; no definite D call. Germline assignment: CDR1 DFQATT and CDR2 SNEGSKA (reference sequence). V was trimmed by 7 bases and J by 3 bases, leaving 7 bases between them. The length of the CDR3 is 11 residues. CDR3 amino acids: CSVGSYNEQFF. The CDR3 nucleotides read TGCAGTGTAGGCAGCTACAATGAGCAGTTCTTC.

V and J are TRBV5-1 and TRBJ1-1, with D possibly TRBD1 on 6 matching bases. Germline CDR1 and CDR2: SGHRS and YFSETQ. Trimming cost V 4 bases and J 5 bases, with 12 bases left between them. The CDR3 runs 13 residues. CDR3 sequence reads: CASSITGRTEAFF. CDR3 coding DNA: TGCGCCAGCAGCATCACAGGGAGGACTGAAGCTTTCTTT.

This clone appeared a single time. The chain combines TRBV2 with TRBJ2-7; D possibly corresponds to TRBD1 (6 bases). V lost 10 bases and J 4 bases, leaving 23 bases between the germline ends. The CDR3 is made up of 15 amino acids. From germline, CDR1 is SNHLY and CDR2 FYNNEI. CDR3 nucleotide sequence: TGTGCCACCAAACTAAGGATAACAGGGATGTACGAGCAGTACTTC. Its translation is CATKLRITGMYEQYF.

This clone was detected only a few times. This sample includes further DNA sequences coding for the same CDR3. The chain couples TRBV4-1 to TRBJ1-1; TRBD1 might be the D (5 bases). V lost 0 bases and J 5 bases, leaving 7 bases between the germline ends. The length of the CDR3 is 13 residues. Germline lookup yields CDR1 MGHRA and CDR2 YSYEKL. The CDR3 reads CASSQDQGTEAFF. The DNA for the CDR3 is TGCGCCAGCAGCCAAGATCAGGGAACTGAAGCTTTCTTT.

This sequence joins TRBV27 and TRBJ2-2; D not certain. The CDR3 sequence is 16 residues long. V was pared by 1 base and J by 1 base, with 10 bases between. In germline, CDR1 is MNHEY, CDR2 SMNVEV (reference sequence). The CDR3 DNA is TGTGCCAGCAGTTTATTCCCCCCAGGGAACACCGGGGAGCTGTTTTTT. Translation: CASSLFPPGNTGELFF.

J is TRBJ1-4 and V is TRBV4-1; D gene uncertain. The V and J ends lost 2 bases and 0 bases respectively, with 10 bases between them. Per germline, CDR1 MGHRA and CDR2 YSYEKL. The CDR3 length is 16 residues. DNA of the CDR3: TGCGCCAGCAGCCAACCAGACGGTCCAACTAATGAAAAACTGTTTTTT. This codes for CASSQPDGPTNEKLFF.

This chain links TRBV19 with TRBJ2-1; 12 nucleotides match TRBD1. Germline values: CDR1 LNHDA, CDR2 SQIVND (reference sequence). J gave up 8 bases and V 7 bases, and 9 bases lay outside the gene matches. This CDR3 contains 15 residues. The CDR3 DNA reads TGTGCCAGTAATGCGGGACAGGGGGCTATACATGAGCAGTTCTTC. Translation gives CASNAGQGAIHEQFF.

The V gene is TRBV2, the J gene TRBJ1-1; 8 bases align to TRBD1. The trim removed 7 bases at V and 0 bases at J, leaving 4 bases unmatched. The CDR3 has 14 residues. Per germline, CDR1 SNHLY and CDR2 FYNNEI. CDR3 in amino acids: CASTRQGMNTEAFF. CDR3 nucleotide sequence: TGTGCCAGCACAAGACAGGGGATGAACACTGAAGCTTTCTTT.

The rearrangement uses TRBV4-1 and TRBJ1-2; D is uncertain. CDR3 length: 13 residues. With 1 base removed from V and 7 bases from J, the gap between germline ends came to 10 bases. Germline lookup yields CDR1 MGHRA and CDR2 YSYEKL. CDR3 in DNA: TGCGCCAGCAGCCAAGCGGAAGGAGTTGGCTACACCTTC. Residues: CASSQAEGVGYTF.